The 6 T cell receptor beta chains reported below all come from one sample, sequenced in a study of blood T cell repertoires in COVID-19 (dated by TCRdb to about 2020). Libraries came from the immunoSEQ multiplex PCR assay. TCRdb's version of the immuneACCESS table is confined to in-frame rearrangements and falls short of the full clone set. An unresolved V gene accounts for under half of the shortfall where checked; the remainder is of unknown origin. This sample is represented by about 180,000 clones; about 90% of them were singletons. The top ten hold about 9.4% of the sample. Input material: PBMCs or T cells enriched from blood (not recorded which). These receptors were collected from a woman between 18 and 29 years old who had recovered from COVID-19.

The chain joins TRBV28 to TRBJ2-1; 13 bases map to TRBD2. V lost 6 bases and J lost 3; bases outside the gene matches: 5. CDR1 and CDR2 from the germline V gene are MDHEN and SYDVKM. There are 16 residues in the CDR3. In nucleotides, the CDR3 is TGTGCCAGCAGCCTAGGACTAGCGGGGGACTACAATGAGCAGTTCTTC. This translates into CASSLGLAGDYNEQFF. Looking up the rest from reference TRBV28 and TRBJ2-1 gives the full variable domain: DVKVTQSSRYLVKRTGEKVFLECVQDMDHENMFWYRQDPGLGLRLIYFSYDVKMKEKGDIPEGYSVSREKKERFSLILESASTNQTSMYLCASSLGLAGDYNEQFFGPGTRLTVL.

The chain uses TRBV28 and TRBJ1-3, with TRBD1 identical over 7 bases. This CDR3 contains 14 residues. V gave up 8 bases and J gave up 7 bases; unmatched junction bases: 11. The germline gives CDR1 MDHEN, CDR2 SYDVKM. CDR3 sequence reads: CASHGRQGRNTIYF. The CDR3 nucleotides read TGTGCCAGCCACGGCCGACAGGGACGGAACACCATATATTTT.

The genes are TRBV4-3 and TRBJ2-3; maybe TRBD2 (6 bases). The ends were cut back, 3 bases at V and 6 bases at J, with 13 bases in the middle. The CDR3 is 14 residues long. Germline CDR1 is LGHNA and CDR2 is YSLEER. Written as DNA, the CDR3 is TGCGCCAGCAGCCAGTATAGCGGAAAGGATACGCAGTATTTT. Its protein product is CASSQYSGKDTQYF.

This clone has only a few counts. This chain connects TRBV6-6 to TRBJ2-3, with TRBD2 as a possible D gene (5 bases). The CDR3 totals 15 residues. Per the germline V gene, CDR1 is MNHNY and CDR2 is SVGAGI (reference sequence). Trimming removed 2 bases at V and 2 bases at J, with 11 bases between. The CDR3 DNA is TGTGCCAGCAGTTACGGCTGGACTGACACAGATACGCAGTATTTT. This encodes CASSYGWTDTDTQYF.

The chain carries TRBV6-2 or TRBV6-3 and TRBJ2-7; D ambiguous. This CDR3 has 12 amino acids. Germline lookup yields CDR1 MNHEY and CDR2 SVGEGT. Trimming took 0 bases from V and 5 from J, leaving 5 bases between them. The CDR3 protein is CASSYSYHEQYF. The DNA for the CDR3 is TGTGCCAGCAGTTACTCCTACCACGAGCAGTACTTC.

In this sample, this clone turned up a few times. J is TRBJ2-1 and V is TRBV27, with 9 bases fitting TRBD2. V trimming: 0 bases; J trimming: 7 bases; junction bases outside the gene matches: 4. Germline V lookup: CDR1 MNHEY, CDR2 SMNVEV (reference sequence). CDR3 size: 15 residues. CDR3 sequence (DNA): TGTGCCAGCAGTTTATCGGCGGGGGGGCAAAATGAGCAGTTCTTC. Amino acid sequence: CASSLSAGGQNEQFF.